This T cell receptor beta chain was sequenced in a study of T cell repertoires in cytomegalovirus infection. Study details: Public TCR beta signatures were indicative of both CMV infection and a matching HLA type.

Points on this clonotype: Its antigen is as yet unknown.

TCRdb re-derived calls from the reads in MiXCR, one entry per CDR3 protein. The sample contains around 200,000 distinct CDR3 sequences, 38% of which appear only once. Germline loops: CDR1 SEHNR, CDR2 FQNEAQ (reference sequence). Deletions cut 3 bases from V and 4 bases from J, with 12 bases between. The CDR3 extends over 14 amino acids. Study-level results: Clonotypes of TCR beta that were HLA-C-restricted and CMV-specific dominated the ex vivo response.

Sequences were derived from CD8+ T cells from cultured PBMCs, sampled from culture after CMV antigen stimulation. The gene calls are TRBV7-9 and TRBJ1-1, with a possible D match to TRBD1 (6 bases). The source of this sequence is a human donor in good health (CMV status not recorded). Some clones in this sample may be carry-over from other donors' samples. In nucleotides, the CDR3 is TGTGCCAGCAGCTTTTCGGACAGCAGCACTGAAGCTTTCTTT. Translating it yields CASSFSDSSTEAFF.